This entry lists 30 T cell receptor beta chains sequenced from one sample in a study of OX40 agonist ivuxolimab in advanced cancers. TCRdb's copy holds only in-frame clones and misses some; the assay was immunoSEQ multiplex PCR. The table has 77,000 or so clones, roughly 90% seen once. The specimen comprised CD4+ or CD8+ T cells sorted from blood, sampled in a trial of the OX40 agonist ivuxolimab. These receptors came from an adult with an advanced solid tumor such as melanoma, head and neck, liver or kidney cancer.

The V call is TRBV9, the J call TRBJ2-1; D is tentatively TRBD1 or TRBD2 (5 bases each). Trimming pared 0 bases from V and 4 bases from J, leaving 8 bases between. This CDR3 region has 14 residues. Germline V gives CDR1 SGDLS, CDR2 YYNGEE. CDR3 in amino acids: CASSVGDGYNEQFF. The CDR3 coding sequence is TGTGCCAGCAGCGTAGGGGACGGATACAATGAGCAGTTCTTC.

Comment on this clone: The junction departs from the called germline gene at one end, perhaps through a read error. The V call is TRBV7-7, the J call TRBJ1-1; D not resolved. Germline CDR1 reads SSHAT; CDR2 reads FNYEAQ (reference sequence). The CDR3 has 13 residues. CDR3 bases: TGTGCTAGCAGCTTAGGGCAGAACACTGAAGCTTTCTTT. It translates to CASSLGQNTEAFF.

The chain links TRBV13 to TRBJ1-1; tentative D call: TRBD1 (6 bases). Trimming took off 5 bases at V and 11 bases at J, with 18 bases between the two ends. Per germline, CDR1 PRHDT and CDR2 FYEKMQ (reference sequence). The CDR3 is 13 amino acids. The CDR3 spells CASSLGALLGAFF. The CDR3 DNA follows: TGTGCCAGCAGCCTGGGGGCGCTTTTAGGGGCTTTCTTT.

With regard to this clone: The same CDR3 can be traced to other DNA sequences in this sample. CDR3 sequence (DNA): TGTGCCAGCAGCTTGCCAGGCAGCTACGAGCAGTACTTC. Residues: CASSLPGSYEQYF. The V and J genes are TRBV7-9 and TRBJ2-7; D unresolved. This CDR3 region has 13 residues. Germline V gene lookup returns CDR1 SEHNR and CDR2 FQNEAQ (reference sequence). V was clipped by 3 bases and J by 3 bases, with 9 bases between them. Filled out from reference TRBV7-9 and TRBJ2-7, the complete variable domain reads DTGVSQNPRHKITKRGQNVTFRCDPISEHNRLYWYRQTLGQGPEFLTYFQNEAQLEKSRLLSDRFSAERPKGSFSTLEIQRTEQGDSAMYLCASSLPGSYEQYFGPGTRLTVT.

The genes are TRBV27 and TRBJ1-2; D remains unclear. V lost 2 bases, J lost 4 bases, and 11 bases lay in between. The CDR3 runs to 14 residues. The germline CDR1 and CDR2 sequences are MNHEY and SMNVEV (reference sequence). The CDR3 region has the DNA TGTGCCAGCAGTTTAGGAGGGTCCGGCTATGGCTACACCTTC. Its protein product is CASSLGGSGYGYTF.

This CDR3 reads CAGKDGVTGELFF. The CDR3, as DNA: TGTGCCGGCAAAGACGGGGTCACCGGGGAGCTGTTTTTT. V and J are TRBV6-1 and TRBJ2-2; D is possibly TRBD2 (5 bases). In germline, CDR1 is MNHNS, CDR2 SASEGT. The CDR3 covers 13 residues. Trimming took 11 bases from V and 4 from J, leaving 14 bases between them.

The chain couples TRBV11-3 to TRBJ2-1, with TRBD1 as a possible D gene (6 bases). Between the trimmed V and J ends, which lost 5 bases and 9 bases, there was a span of 17 bases. The CDR3 loop spans 14 amino acids. Germline lookup yields CDR1 SGHNT and CDR2 YENEEA. In nucleotides, the CDR3 is TGTGCCAGCAGCCCTCTACAGGGAAGGGGTGAGCAGTTCTTC. Amino acid sequence: CASSPLQGRGEQFF.

This clone was detected only once. This chain links TRBV4-1 with TRBJ1-2; 7 nucleotides agree with TRBD1. Losses at the gene ends were 4 bases for V and 2 bases for J; bases not matched to a gene: 4. The germline CDR1 and CDR2 sequences are MGHRA and YSYEKL. CDR3 length: 14 residues. The CDR3 region has the DNA TGCGCCAGCAGCCTACAGGGGCAGAACTATGGCTACACCTTC. Translated, it gives CASSLQGQNYGYTF.

The rearrangement links TRBV5-6 to TRBJ2-7, with TRBD2 as a possible D gene (5 bases). Germline V gene sequence: CDR1 SGHDT, CDR2 YYEEEE. The CDR3 sequence is 13 residues long. V dropped 0 bases and J dropped 3 bases, with 7 bases sitting between them. Here the CDR3 DNA reads TGTGCCAGCAGCTTGGCCCGGGGCTACGAGCAGTACTTC. Its translation: CASSLARGYEQYF.

The CDR3 sequence is CASTPDKFNLHF. The CDR3 nucleotides are TGTGCCAGCACCCCGGACAAGTTCAACCTCCACTTT. The rearrangement joins TRBV6-6 to TRBJ1-6; possible D gene TRBD1, 5 bases. V was pared by 7 bases and J by 15 bases, with 16 bases between. The germline V gene has CDR1 MNHNY and CDR2 SVGAGI (reference sequence). This CDR3 has 12 amino acids.

CDR3 amino acids: CASSIGATTEQYF. DNA of the CDR3: TGTGCCAGTAGTATTGGGGCAACAACCGAGCAGTACTTC. The V gene is TRBV19, the J gene TRBJ2-7, with D possibly being TRBD1 (5 bases). CDR3 length: 13 amino acids. Germline V gene sequence: CDR1 LNHDA, CDR2 SQIVND (reference sequence). The V end lost 3 bases, the J end lost 6 bases, and 12 bases lay between the germline ends.

V gene TRBV19 combines with J gene TRBJ2-7; D possibly corresponds to TRBD1 (7 bases). Germline V CDR1 and CDR2: LNHDA, SQIVND (reference sequence). Trimming removed 6 bases from V and 4 bases from J, with 13 bases in between. The CDR3 is 13 residues long. The CDR3 region is CASREGAGYEQYF. CDR3 DNA: TGTGCCAGTAGGGAGGGGGCAGGTTACGAGCAGTACTTC.

This chain joins TRBV7-9 and TRBJ1-1; 7 bases align to TRBD1. V gave up 4 bases and J gave up 2 bases; unmatched junction bases: 4. CDR1 and CDR2 from the germline V gene are SEHNR and FQNEAQ (reference sequence). The CDR3 consists of 14 residues. The CDR3 DNA is TGTGCCAGCAGCTCACACAGGGGAAACACTGAAGCTTTCTTT. Translated: CASSSHRGNTEAFF.

This chain uses TRBV15 with TRBJ2-7; D perhaps matches TRBD2 (5 bases). The CDR3 is made up of 13 amino acids. V lost 5 bases and J lost 0, with 8 bases in between. Germline V gene lookup returns CDR1 LNHNV and CDR2 YYDKDF (reference sequence). The CDR3, as DNA: TGTGCCACCAGCCCGGGAAGCTCCTACGAGCAGTACTTC. Protein: CATSPGSSYEQYF.

The chain joins TRBV2 to TRBJ1-5; D is possibly TRBD1 (5 bases). The germline V and J ends were trimmed by 6 bases and 5 bases, with 11 bases remaining between them. Germline V lookup: CDR1 SNHLY, CDR2 FYNNEI. There are 13 residues in the CDR3. CDR3 nucleotide sequence: TGTGCCAGCAGCGGGACTTTCTATCAGCCCCAGCATTTT. Translated, it gives CASSGTFYQPQHF.

The chain carries TRBV9 and TRBJ2-5, with 9 bases matching TRBD1. Germline V gene lookup returns CDR1 SGDLS and CDR2 YYNGEE. This CDR3 is built from 16 residues. V gave up 0 bases and J gave up 3 bases; unmatched junction bases: 6. The CDR3 region is CASSVGEDRGKETQYF. CDR3 DNA: TGTGCCAGCAGCGTAGGGGAGGACAGGGGAAAAGAGACCCAGTACTTC.

The chain recombines TRBV29-1 with TRBJ2-7, with no clear D. V shed 0 bases and J shed 0 bases, with 6 bases lying between them. Germline values: CDR1 SQVTM, CDR2 ANQGSEA. CDR3 length equals 13 residues. CDR3 nucleotide sequence: TGCAGCGTTGAAGAGGACCTCTCCTACGAGCAGTACTTC. It codes for CSVEEDLSYEQYF.

V is TRBV9 and J is TRBJ2-3, with 8 bases fitting TRBD1. This CDR3 is 15 amino acids long. Germline V CDR1 and CDR2: SGDLS, YYNGEE. The J segment lost 3 bases and the V segment lost 0 bases, leaving 3 bases of the junction unmatched. CDR3 amino acids: CASSVDGTGTDTQYF. In DNA, the CDR3 is TGTGCCAGCAGCGTAGATGGGACAGGTACAGATACGCAGTATTTT. Looking up the rest from reference TRBV9 and TRBJ2-3 gives the full variable domain: DSGVTQTPKHLITATGQRVTLRCSPRSGDLSVYWYQQSLDQGLQFLIQYYNGEERAKGNILERFSAQQFPDLHSELNLSSLELGDSALYFCASSVDGTGTDTQYFGPGTRLTVL.

This chain links TRBV15 with TRBJ2-7; D is possibly TRBD2 (7 bases). This CDR3 has 15 residues. Germline V CDR1 and CDR2: LNHNV, YYDKDF (reference sequence). Trimming cost V 6 bases and J 4 bases, with 19 bases left between them. The CDR3 loop is CATSGGGDFPYEQYF. CDR3 nucleotides: TGTGCCACCAGTGGGGGGGGCGACTTCCCGTACGAGCAGTACTTC.

This chain uses TRBV19 with TRBJ2-2; no reliable D call. The CDR3 extends over 15 amino acids. The V and J ends lost 3 bases and 5 bases respectively, with 13 bases between them. Per germline, CDR1 LNHDA and CDR2 SQIVND (reference sequence). CDR3 amino acids: CASSMLVMSTGELFF. The CDR3 DNA sequence: TGTGCCAGTAGTATGTTGGTAATGTCGACCGGGGAGCTGTTTTTT.

The CDR3: CASSVAPEAFF. CDR3 coding DNA: TGTGCCAGCAGCGTAGCCCCTGAAGCTTTCTTT. The gene calls are TRBV9 and TRBJ1-1; D call uncertain. V lost 0 bases and J 6 bases, leaving 3 bases between the germline ends. This CDR3 is 11 amino acids long. The germline V gene has CDR1 SGDLS and CDR2 YYNGEE.

The rearrangement joins TRBV4-1 to TRBJ1-6, with TRBD1 as a possible D gene (6 bases). CDR3 length: 15 amino acids. Germline CDR1 is MGHRA and CDR2 is YSYEKL. Trimming left V 6 bases short and J 9 bases short, with 18 bases between. CDR3 DNA: TGCGCCAGCAGTCGACAGGCAGGAACTGGTTCACCCCTCCACTTT. This translates into CASSRQAGTGSPLHF.

The chain is built from TRBV4-3 and TRBJ2-7; no clear D gene. The length of the CDR3 is 15 residues. Per germline, CDR1 LGHNA and CDR2 YSLEER. V lost 3 bases and J lost 2, with 14 bases in between. CDR3 bases: TGCGCCAGCAGCCAGAGATATTTCGAAACCTACGAGCAGTACTTC. It codes for CASSQRYFETYEQYF.

Only one count was recorded for this clone. V is TRBV7-9 and J is TRBJ1-5; 10 nucleotides align to TRBD1. This CDR3 has 17 residues. Germline V lookup: CDR1 SEHNR, CDR2 FQNEAQ (reference sequence). With 5 bases clipped from V and 2 bases from J, the junction kept 9 bases outside the gene matches. CDR3 nucleotides: TGTGCCAGCAGCCTGACCGGGACAGGGGATGGCAATCAGCCCCAGCATTTT. Protein: CASSLTGTGDGNQPQHF.

The genes are TRBV4-1 and TRBJ1-4; D perhaps matches TRBD1 (5 bases). CDR1 and CDR2 from the germline V gene are MGHRA and YSYEKL. Trimming pared 2 bases from V and 6 bases from J, leaving 19 bases between. The CDR3 runs to 17 residues. For the CDR3, the DNA is TGCGCCAGCAGCCAAAGATCCGCCGGGACCGGAGATGAAAAACTGTTTTTT. Its protein is CASSQRSAGTGDEKLFF.

V and J are TRBV5-1 and TRBJ2-1; D uncertain. The CDR3 is 13 amino acids. The V gene lost 1 base and the J gene lost 7 bases, with 9 bases spanning the gap. CDR1 is SGHRS, CDR2 YFSETQ, per germline. CDR3 coding DNA: TGCGCCAGCAGCTTGAGGTACAGAAATGAGCAGTTCTTC. This translates into CASSLRYRNEQFF.

The gene calls are TRBV2 and TRBJ2-3; TRBD1 aligns across 11 bases. The CDR3 contains 16 residues. V was clipped by 3 bases and J by 4 bases; unmatched bases: 6. The germline V gene has CDR1 SNHLY and CDR2 FYNNEI. CDR3 region: CASSDWDRGYPDTQYF. The CDR3 nucleotides read TGTGCCAGCAGTGACTGGGACAGGGGGTACCCAGATACGCAGTATTTT.

This clone was observed once. The chain employs TRBV9 and TRBJ2-3; 9 nucleotides line up with TRBD2. CDR3 length equals 17 residues. V trimming: 4 bases; J trimming: 2 bases; junction bases outside the gene matches: 11. Germline-derived CDR1 and CDR2 are SGDLS and YYNGEE. The CDR3 bases are TGTGCCAGCAGCACGCCCATTGCGGGGGGGATCACAGATACGCAGTATTTT. This encodes CASSTPIAGGITDTQYF.

The chain uses TRBV6-4 and TRBJ1-4, with a tentative D call TRBD1 (5 bases). This CDR3 comprises 17 residues. V lost 3 bases and J 2 bases, leaving 16 bases between the germline ends. Germline loops: CDR1 MRHNA, CDR2 SNTAGT. CDR3 loop: CASSEIGRKGTNEKLFF. The DNA of the CDR3 is TGTGCCAGCAGTGAGATAGGACGGAAGGGGACTAATGAAAAACTGTTTTTT.

This clone showed up just a few times. This rearrangement joins TRBV6-4 to TRBJ2-1; D is possibly TRBD2 (5 bases). The CDR3 has 16 residues. CDR1 MRHNA and CDR2 SNTAGT come from the germline V gene. V was pared by 0 bases and J by 4 bases, with 13 bases between. The CDR3 DNA sequence: TGTGCCAGCAGTGACTCTAGCGAGGGCGGATACAATGAGCAGTTCTTC. Residues: CASSDSSEGGYNEQFF.